Presented here are 13 T cell receptor beta chains from one specimen sequenced in a study of neurological immune-mediated disorders. TCRdb re-derived calls from the 5' RACE reads in MiXCR, one entry per CDR3 protein. The sample gives about 40,000 distinct CDR3 sequences, 2.5% of which show up once; nearly 2.5% is in the top ten. Sequencing was done on a sample of PBMCs. The receptors were gathered from a man aged 50-59 years with multiple sclerosis.

This clonotype was seen at least ten times. The junction departs from the called germline gene at one end, perhaps through a read error. This rearrangement joins TRBV29-1 to TRBJ2-3, with TRBD2 matching 7 bases. Germline lookup yields CDR1 SQVTM and CDR2 ANQGSEA. This CDR3 contains 14 residues. The CDR3 sequence: CSVEGRGFLDTQYF. CDR3 DNA: TGCAGCGTGGAAGGGCGGGGGTTCTTAGATACGCAGTATTTT.

This clonotype was detected many times. The J gene is TRBJ1-1, the V gene TRBV15; no firm D call. Germline-derived CDR1 and CDR2 are LNHNV and YYDKDF (reference sequence). The CDR3 is made up of 13 amino acids. V shed 0 bases and J shed 1 base, with 3 bases lying between them. CDR3 sequence (DNA): TGTGCCACCAGCAGAGACAGGAACACTGAAGCTTTCTTT. This encodes CATSRDRNTEAFF.

This clonotype was found many times. In DNA form, the CDR3 reads TGTGCCAGCAGCTTAGCGGCGGGCTCCAATGAGCAGTTCTTC. It encodes CASSLAAGSNEQFF. V usage is TRBV7-2 and J usage is TRBJ2-1; maybe TRBD2 (5 bases). Germline CDR1 SGHTA, CDR2 FQGNSA. V was trimmed by 0 bases and J by 6 bases, leaving 9 bases between them. The CDR3 length is 14 residues.

This clonotype appeared many times. This sequence joins TRBV6-6 and TRBJ2-7; D is unclear. CDR3 length equals 12 residues. With 5 bases removed from V and 2 bases from J, the gap between germline ends came to 7 bases. Germline-derived CDR1 and CDR2 are MNHNY and SVGAGI (reference sequence). The CDR3 DNA is TGTGCCAGCAGTATCGACCCCTACGAGCAGTACTTC. Translation: CASSIDPYEQYF.

The sample holds many counts of this clonotype. The gene calls are TRBV7-2 and TRBJ1-6; tentative D call: TRBD1 (6 bases). The V gene lost 1 base and the J gene lost 6 bases, with 13 bases spanning the gap. The CDR3 has 16 amino acids. Germline CDR1 and CDR2: SGHTA and FQGNSA. The CDR3 DNA reads as TGTGCCAGCAGCTTAGTAGGGGGGGCCTTTAATTCACCCCTCCACTTT. Its translation is CASSLVGGAFNSPLHF.

This clonotype was seen many times. The genes are TRBV3-1 and TRBJ1-5; a weak D match, TRBD1 (5 bases). Germline-derived CDR1 and CDR2 are LGHDT and YNNKEL (reference sequence). Trimming stripped 3 bases from V and 0 bases from J, with 9 bases between. CDR3 length: 15 amino acids. The CDR3 coding sequence is TGTGCCAGCAGCCACGGGACGGATAGCAATCAGCCCCAGCATTTT. It is translated as CASSHGTDSNQPQHF. Supplemented by reference TRBV3-1 and TRBJ1-5, the full variable domain reads DTAVSQTPKYLVTQMGNDKSIKCEQNLGHDTMYWYKQDSKKFLKIMFSYNNKELIINETVPNRFSPKSPDKAHLNLHINSLELGDSAVYFCASSHGTDSNQPQHFGDGTRLSIL.

This clonotype has at least ten counts. The chain links TRBV6-1 to TRBJ1-3; D not resolved. This CDR3 comprises 18 residues. Per germline, CDR1 MNHNS and CDR2 SASEGT. V was trimmed by 1 base and J by 0 bases, leaving 16 bases between them. The CDR3 nucleotides are TGTGCCAGCAGTGAAGTTTACGGGCAGACATACTCTGGAAACACCATATATTTT. Its protein product is CASSEVYGQTYSGNTIYF.

This clonotype was found many times. The genes are TRBV20-1 and TRBJ1-4; D is possibly TRBD1 (5 bases). V gave up 6 bases and J gave up 2 bases, with 16 bases separating them. The CDR3 is 15 residues long. The V gene's germline CDR1 is DFQATT and CDR2 SNEGSKA (reference sequence). CDR3 nucleotide sequence: TGCAGTGCGCGGCGGGGGGTTGTGACTAATGAAAAACTGTTTTTT. Residues: CSARRGVVTNEKLFF.

In its sample, this clonotype was seen many times. The CDR3 loop reads CASILALTDTQYF. The DNA of the CDR3 is TGTGCCAGCATACTCGCTCTCACAGATACGCAGTATTTT. The V call is TRBV7-9, the J call TRBJ2-3; the D is unclear. The CDR3 covers 13 residues. V lost 7 bases and J 2 bases, leaving 10 bases between the germline ends. Germline V CDR1 and CDR2: SEHNR, FQNEAQ (reference sequence).

This clonotype was counted ten times or more. The genes are TRBV10-2 and TRBJ2-2, with D perhaps matching TRBD2 (5 bases). The germline V gene encodes CDR1 WSHSY and CDR2 SAAADI. V lost 1 base, J lost 5 bases, and 8 bases lay in between. The CDR3 has 14 residues. CDR3 residues: CASSEFPGTGELFF. The CDR3 bases are TGCGCCAGCAGTGAGTTCCCGGGAACCGGGGAGCTGTTTTTT.

This clonotype appeared many times. The V and J genes are TRBV12-3 or TRBV12-4 and TRBJ2-6, with TRBD1 matching 9 bases. The trim removed 7 bases at V and 1 base at J, leaving 11 bases unmatched. The CDR3 extends over 18 amino acids. CDR3 DNA sequence: TGTGCCAGCAAAGACACAGGGGGCCGAAGGTCTGGGGCCAACGTCCTGACTTTC. Its translation is CASKDTGGRRSGANVLTF.

This clonotype was seen repeatedly, ten times or more. CDR3 sequence reads: CASSFGGGYTYGYTF. The CDR3 DNA follows: TGTGCCAGCAGTTTTGGGGGAGGGTATACCTATGGCTACACCTTC. V is TRBV28 and J is TRBJ1-2; TRBD1 is a possible D gene (5 bases). The CDR3 is made up of 15 amino acids. The germline V gene encodes CDR1 MDHEN and CDR2 SYDVKM. Trimming shortened V by 3 bases and J by 4 bases, and 15 bases separated the two germline ends.

This clonotype was found many times. V usage is TRBV6-6 and J usage is TRBJ1-5, with D perhaps TRBD1 (5 bases). CDR1 is MNHNY, CDR2 SVGAGI, per germline (reference sequence). V lost 9 bases to trimming and J lost 3 bases, with 15 bases between them. The CDR3 spans 14 residues. This CDR3 is CASSPRVDNQPQHF. CDR3 DNA sequence: TGTGCCAGTTCCCCCAGGGTAGACAATCAGCCCCAGCATTTT.